Each of the 9 T cell receptor beta chains below was sequenced from the same sample in a study of PD-1 blockade in classical Hodgkin lymphoma. Documented time point: cycle 4 day 1 (C4D1), after around six weeks of nivolumab. Each and every patient relapsed after autologous stem cell transplantation, and patients got differing brentuximab vedotin exposure. Sequencing used immunoSEQ multiplex PCR; TCRdb keeps in-frame clones, though not all of them. The table has under 130,000 clones, approximately 90% seen once. Sample: peripheral blood mononuclear cells (PBMCs), taken before the fourth cycle of nivolumab. Source of these receptors: a human donor with classical Hodgkin lymphoma.

V gene TRBV7-2 combines with J gene TRBJ2-1; TRBD2 agrees at 9 bases. The germline CDR1 and CDR2 sequences are SGHTA and FQGNSA. This CDR3 has 15 amino acids. J gave up 6 bases and V 3 bases, and 6 bases lay outside the gene matches. In DNA form, the CDR3 reads TGTGCCAGCAGCTTGGCGGCGGGAGGGCTCAATGAGCAGTTCTTC. Its protein product is CASSLAAGGLNEQFF.

The CDR3 nucleotides are TGTGCCAGCAGTGAGGGACAGGGGAGGACTGAAGCTTTCTTT. Translating gives CASSEGQGRTEAFF. The chain carries TRBV6-1 and TRBJ1-1; 10 positions agree with TRBD1. CDR3 length equals 14 residues. The germline gives CDR1 MNHNS, CDR2 SASEGT. Trimming cost V 3 bases and J 5 bases; bases outside gene matches: 3.

V gene TRBV7-2 combines with J gene TRBJ2-5; a weak D match, TRBD1 (5 bases). The germline V gene has CDR1 SGHTA and CDR2 FQGNSA. Between the trimmed V and J ends, which lost 6 bases and 2 bases, there was a span of 7 bases. The length of the CDR3 is 12 residues. DNA of the CDR3: TGTGCCAGCAGAAGACAGCAAGAGACCCAGTACTTC. Its translation is CASRRQQETQYF.

A single count supports this clone. V gene TRBV29-1 combines with J gene TRBJ2-1, with 7 bases that match TRBD2. Germline values: CDR1 SQVTM, CDR2 ANQGSEA. V shed 3 bases and J 4 bases; nucleotides not matched to a gene: 9. This CDR3 comprises 15 residues. The CDR3 reads CSVDGSGTAYNEQFF. CDR3 sequence (DNA): TGCAGCGTTGACGGGAGCGGGACTGCATACAATGAGCAGTTCTTC.

Only one count was recorded for this clone. The V gene is TRBV7-2, the J gene TRBJ1-2; D is possibly TRBD1 (5 bases). Germline V gives CDR1 SGHTA, CDR2 FQGNSA. The length of the CDR3 is 13 residues. Deletions cut 3 bases from V and 2 bases from J, with 7 bases between. CDR3: CASSLWGNYGYTF. CDR3 nucleotides: TGTGCCAGCAGCTTGTGGGGGAACTATGGCTACACCTTC.

The rearrangement joins TRBV5-4 to TRBJ2-3; D remains ambiguous. V lost 0 bases and J 0 bases, leaving 11 bases between the germline ends. From germline, CDR1 is SGHNT and CDR2 YYREEE (reference sequence). This CDR3 spans 16 amino acids. Here the CDR3 DNA reads TGTGCCAGCAGCTTGGGGAACCCATCTAGCACAGATACGCAGTATTTT. Its translation: CASSLGNPSSTDTQYF.

The chain recombines TRBV5-4 with TRBJ2-1; D may correspond to TRBD1 or TRBD2 (5 bases each). V shed 1 base and J shed 7 bases, with 15 bases lying between them. This CDR3 is 15 amino acids long. Germline CDR1 SGHNT, CDR2 YYREEE (reference sequence). CDR3 region: CASSLPGASANEQFF. CDR3 DNA sequence: TGTGCCAGCAGCTTGCCCGGGGCTTCGGCAAATGAGCAGTTCTTC.

The V and J genes are TRBV7-2 and TRBJ1-1; D not resolved. This CDR3 has 13 residues. With 3 bases removed from V and 3 bases from J, the gap between germline ends came to 8 bases. Germline-derived CDR1 and CDR2 are SGHTA and FQGNSA. The DNA of the CDR3 is TGTGCCAGCAGCTTCAGAAGAGACACTGAAGCTTTCTTT. This sequence encodes CASSFRRDTEAFF.

This clone was recorded only once. J is TRBJ2-5 and V is TRBV21-1; the table's D gene call, TRBD1, was not cross checked with the DNA. TRBV21-1 is shown as a pseudogene. The CDR3 runs 17 residues. The CDR3 protein is CASSKDRQGHYQETQYF. CDR3 bases: TGTGCCAGCAGCAAAGACCGACAGGGGCACTACCAAGAGACCCAGTACTTC.